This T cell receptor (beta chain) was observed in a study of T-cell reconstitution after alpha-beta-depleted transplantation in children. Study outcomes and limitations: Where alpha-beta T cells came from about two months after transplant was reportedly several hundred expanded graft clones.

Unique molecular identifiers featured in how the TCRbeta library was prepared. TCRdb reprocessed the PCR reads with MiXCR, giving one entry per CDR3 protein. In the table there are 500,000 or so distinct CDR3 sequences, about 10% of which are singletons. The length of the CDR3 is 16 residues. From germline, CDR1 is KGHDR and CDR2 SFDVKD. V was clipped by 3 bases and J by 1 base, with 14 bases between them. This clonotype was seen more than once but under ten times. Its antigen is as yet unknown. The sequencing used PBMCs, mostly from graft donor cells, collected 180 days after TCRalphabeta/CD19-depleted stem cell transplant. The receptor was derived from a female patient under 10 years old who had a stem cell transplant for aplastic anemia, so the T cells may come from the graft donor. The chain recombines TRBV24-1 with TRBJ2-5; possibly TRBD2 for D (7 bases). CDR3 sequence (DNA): TGTGCCACCAGTGATCGGGGGGCAGGAGGCCAAGAGACCCAGTACTTC. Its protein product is CATSDRGAGGQETQYF.